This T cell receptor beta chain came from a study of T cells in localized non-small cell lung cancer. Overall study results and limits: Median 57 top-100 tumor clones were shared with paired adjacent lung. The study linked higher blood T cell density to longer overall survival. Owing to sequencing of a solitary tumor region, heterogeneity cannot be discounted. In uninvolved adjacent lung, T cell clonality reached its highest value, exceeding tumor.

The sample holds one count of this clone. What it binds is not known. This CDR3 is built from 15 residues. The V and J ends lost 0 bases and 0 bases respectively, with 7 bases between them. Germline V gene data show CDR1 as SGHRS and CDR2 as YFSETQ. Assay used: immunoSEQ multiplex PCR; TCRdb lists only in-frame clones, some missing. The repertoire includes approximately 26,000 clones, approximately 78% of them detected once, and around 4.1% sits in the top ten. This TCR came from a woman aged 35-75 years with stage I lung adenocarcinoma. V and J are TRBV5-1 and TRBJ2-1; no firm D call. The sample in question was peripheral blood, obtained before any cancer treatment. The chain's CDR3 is CASSLDPFSYNEQFF. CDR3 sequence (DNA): TGCGCCAGCAGCTTGGATCCCTTCTCCTACAATGAGCAGTTCTTC.